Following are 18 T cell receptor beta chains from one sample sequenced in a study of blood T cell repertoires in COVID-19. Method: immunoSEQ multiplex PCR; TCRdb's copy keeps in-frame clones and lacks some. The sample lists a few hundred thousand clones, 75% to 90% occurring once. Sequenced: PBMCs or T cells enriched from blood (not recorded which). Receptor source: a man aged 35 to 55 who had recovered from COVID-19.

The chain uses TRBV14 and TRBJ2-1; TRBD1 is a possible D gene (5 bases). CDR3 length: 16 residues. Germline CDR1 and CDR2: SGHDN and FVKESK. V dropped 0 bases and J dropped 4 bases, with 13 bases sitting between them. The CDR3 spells CASSQDDSLLYNEQFF. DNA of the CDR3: TGTGCCAGCAGCCAAGATGACAGCCTATTGTACAATGAGCAGTTCTTC. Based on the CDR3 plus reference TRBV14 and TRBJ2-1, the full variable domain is EAGVTQFPSHSVIEKGQTVTLRCDPISGHDNLYWYRRVMGKEIKFLLHFVKESKQDESGMPNNRFLAERTGGTYSTLKVQPAELEDSGVYFCASSQDDSLLYNEQFFGPGTRLTVL.

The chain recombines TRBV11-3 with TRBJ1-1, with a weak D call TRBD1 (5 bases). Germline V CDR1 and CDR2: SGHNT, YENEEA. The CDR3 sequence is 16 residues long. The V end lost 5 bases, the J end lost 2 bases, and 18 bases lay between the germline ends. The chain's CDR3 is CASSIRGTPTNTEAFF. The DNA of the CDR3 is TGTGCCAGCAGCATTCGCGGGACGCCTACTAACACTGAAGCTTTCTTT. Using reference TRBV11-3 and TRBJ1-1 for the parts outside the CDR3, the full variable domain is EAGVVQSPRYKIIEKKQPVAFWCNPISGHNTLYWYLQNLGQGPELLIRYENEEAVDDSQLPKDRFSAERLKGVDSTLKIQPAELGDSAVYLCASSIRGTPTNTEAFFGQGTRLTVV.

In DNA, the CDR3 is TGTGCCTGGGGGCAGGGGTTGGTGTTGGAGGAGACCCAGTACTTC. Translated: CAWGQGLVLEETQYF. The genes are TRBV30 and TRBJ2-5; tentative D call: TRBD1 (6 bases). The V and J ends lost 5 bases and 5 bases respectively, with 21 bases between them. Germline CDR1 GTSNPN, CDR2 SVGIG (reference sequence). The CDR3 runs 15 residues.

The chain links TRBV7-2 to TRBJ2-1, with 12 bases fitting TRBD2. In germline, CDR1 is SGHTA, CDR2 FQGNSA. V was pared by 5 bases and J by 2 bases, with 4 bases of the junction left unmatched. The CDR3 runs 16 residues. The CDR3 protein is CASSPTSGSTYNEQFF. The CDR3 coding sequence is TGTGCCAGCAGCCCGACTAGCGGGAGTACCTACAATGAGCAGTTCTTC.

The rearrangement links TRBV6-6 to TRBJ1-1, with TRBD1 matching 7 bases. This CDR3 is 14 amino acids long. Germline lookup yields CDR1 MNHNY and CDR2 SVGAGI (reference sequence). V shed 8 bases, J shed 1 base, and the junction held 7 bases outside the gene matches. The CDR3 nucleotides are TGTGCCAGCCAAGGGGGCAGGACGAACACTGAAGCTTTCTTT. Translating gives CASQGGRTNTEAFF.

CDR3 region: CASSLGATGTHTF. CDR3 bases: TGTGCCAGCAGTTTAGGGGCGACAGGGACCCACACCTTC. This chain uses TRBV12-3 or TRBV12-4 with TRBJ1-2; the match to TRBD1 covers 7 bases. CDR3 length: 13 residues. V dropped 1 base and J dropped 12; count of bases not matched to a gene: 8.

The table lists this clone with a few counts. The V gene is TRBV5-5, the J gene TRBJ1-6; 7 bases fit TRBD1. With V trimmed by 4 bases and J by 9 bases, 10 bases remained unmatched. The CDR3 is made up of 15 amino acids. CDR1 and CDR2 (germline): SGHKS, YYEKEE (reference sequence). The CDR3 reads CASSAHQGGGSPLHF. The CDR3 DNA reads TGTGCCAGCAGCGCCCATCAGGGGGGAGGTTCACCCCTCCACTTT.

The CDR3 DNA sequence: TGTGCCAGCAGCTTATGGGCGGGATACGAGCAGTACTTC. Its translation is CASSLWAGYEQYF. V gene TRBV7-2 combines with J gene TRBJ2-7; tentative D call: TRBD2 (6 bases). Trimming took 2 bases from V and 4 from J, leaving 9 bases between them. The germline gives CDR1 SGHTA, CDR2 FQGNSA. The CDR3 is 13 amino acids. Filled out from reference TRBV7-2 and TRBJ2-7, the complete variable domain reads GAGVSQSPSNKVTEKGKDVELRCDPISGHTALYWYRQSLGQGLEFLIYFQGNSAPDKSGLPSDRFSAERTGGSVSTLTIQRTQQEDSAVYLCASSLWAGYEQYFGPGTRLTVT.

CDR3: CATSSPFRDADTQYF. CDR3 in DNA: TGTGCCACCAGTTCTCCCTTCCGGGATGCAGATACGCAGTATTTT. This chain joins TRBV24-1 and TRBJ2-3; TRBD2 might be the D (5 bases). Trimming pared 6 bases from V and 4 bases from J, leaving 16 bases between. Germline CDR1 reads KGHDR; CDR2 reads SFDVKD. The CDR3 covers 15 residues.

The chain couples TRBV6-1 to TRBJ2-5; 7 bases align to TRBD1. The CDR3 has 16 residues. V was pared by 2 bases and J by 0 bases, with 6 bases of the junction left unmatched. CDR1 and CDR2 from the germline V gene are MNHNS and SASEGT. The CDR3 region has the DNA TGTGCCAGCAGTGAACCCCCGGGACAGAACCAAGAGACCCAGTACTTC. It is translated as CASSEPPGQNQETQYF.

DNA of the CDR3: TGTGCCAGCAGTCATAACTATGGCTACACCTTC. Its translation: CASSHNYGYTF. The chain joins TRBV28 to TRBJ1-2; no definite D call. The V end lost 5 bases, the J end lost 1 base, and 2 bases lay between the germline ends. There are 11 residues in the CDR3. Germline lookup yields CDR1 MDHEN and CDR2 SYDVKM.

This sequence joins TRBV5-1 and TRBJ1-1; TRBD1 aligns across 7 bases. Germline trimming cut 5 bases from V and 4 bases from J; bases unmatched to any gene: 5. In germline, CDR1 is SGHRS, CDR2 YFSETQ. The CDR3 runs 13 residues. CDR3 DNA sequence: TGCGCCAGCAGTAGCGACAGGGTCACTGAAGCTTTCTTT. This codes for CASSSDRVTEAFF. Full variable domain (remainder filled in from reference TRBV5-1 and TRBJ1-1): KAGVTQTPRYLIKTRGQQVTLSCSPISGHRSVSWYQQTPGQGLQFLFEYFSETQRNKGNFPGRFSGRQFSNSRSEMNVSTLELGDSALYLCASSSDRVTEAFFGQGTRLTVV.

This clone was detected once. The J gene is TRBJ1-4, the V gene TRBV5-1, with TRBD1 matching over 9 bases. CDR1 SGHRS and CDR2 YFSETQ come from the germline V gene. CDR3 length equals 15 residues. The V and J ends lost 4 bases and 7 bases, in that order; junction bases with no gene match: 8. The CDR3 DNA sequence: TGCGCCAGCAGCGCACAGGGGGCGGCCAGTGAAAAACTGTTTTTT. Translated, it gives CASSAQGAASEKLFF.

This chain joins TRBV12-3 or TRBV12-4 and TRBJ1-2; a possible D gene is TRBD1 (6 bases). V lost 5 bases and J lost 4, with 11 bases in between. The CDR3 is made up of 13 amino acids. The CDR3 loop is CASSAGVAYGYTF. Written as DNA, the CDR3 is TGTGCCAGCAGTGCAGGGGTCGCCTATGGCTACACCTTC.

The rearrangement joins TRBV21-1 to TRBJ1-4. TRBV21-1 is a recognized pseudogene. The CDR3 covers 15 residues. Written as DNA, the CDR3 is TGTGCCAGCAGCAAAGTTACGGGAACTAATGAAAAACTGTTTTTT. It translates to CASSKVTGTNEKLFF.

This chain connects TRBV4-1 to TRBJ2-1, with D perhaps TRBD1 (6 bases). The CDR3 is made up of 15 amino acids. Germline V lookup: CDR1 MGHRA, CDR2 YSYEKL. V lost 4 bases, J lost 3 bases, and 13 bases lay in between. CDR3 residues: CASSLPGQIYNEQFF. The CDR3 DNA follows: TGCGCCAGCAGCCTCCCGGGACAAATCTACAATGAGCAGTTCTTC.

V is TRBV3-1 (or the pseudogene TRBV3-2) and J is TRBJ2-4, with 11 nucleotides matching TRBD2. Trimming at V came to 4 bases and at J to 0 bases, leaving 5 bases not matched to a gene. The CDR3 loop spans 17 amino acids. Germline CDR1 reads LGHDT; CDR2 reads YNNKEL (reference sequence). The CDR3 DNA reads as TGTGCCAGCAGCCCGGGGACTAGCGGACTAGCCAAAAACATTCAGTACTTC. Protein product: CASSPGTSGLAKNIQYF.

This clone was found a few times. The CDR3 sequence: CASSSGARGNSPLHF. DNA of the CDR3: TGCGCCAGCAGCTCCGGGGCCAGGGGTAATTCACCCCTCCACTTT. The J gene is TRBJ1-6, the V gene TRBV5-1, with TRBD1 as a possible D gene (6 bases). Germline V gene data show CDR1 as SGHRS and CDR2 as YFSETQ. The ends were cut back, 3 bases at V and 6 bases at J, with 13 bases in the middle. The CDR3 consists of 15 residues.